These T cell receptor beta chains were read from a single sample in a study of shared clonotypes between healthy human individuals. The table came from immunoSEQ multiplex PCR; TCRdb's copy has only in-frame clones and leaves some out. The sample comprises around 2,000,000 clones, approximately 95% of which are singletons, and 0.13% rests with the top ten. The sample comprised naive CD4+ T cells sorted from blood. Every receptor here comes from a man between 18 and 29 years old in good health. Both conserved end residues are part of each CDR3. The order of the fields is J gene, clone size, V gene, D gene, CDR3 protein, CDR3 DNA. The D gene is left open where the match is weak. The size entry is marked missing in some rows and otherwise reads once, few, many or a size class.

j_gene: TRBJ2-7; abundance: NA; v_gene: TRBV10-3; d_gene: NA; CDR3aa: CAISERAAGGEQYF; CDR3nt: TGTGCCATCAGTGAGCGGGCAGCCGGAGGGGAGCAGTACTTC
j_gene: TRBJ1-1; abundance: once; v_gene: TRBV5-1; d_gene: NA; CDR3aa: CASSLGGSNTEAFF; CDR3nt: TGCGCCAGCAGCTTGGGGGGTAGTAACACTGAAGCTTTCTTT
j_gene: TRBJ2-3; abundance: NA; v_gene: TRBV27; d_gene: TRBD1; CDR3aa: CASRPSEGALVTDTQYF; CDR3nt: TGTGCCAGCAGACCCAGCGAGGGGGCTCTTGTCACAGATACGCAGTATTTT
j_gene: TRBJ2-3; abundance: NA; v_gene: TRBV6-1; d_gene: NA; CDR3aa: CASTEGLAPDTQYF; CDR3nt: TGTGCCAGCACTGAAGGCCTAGCTCCAGATACGCAGTATTTT
j_gene: TRBJ2-1; abundance: NA; v_gene: TRBV19; d_gene: TRBD2; CDR3aa: CASSMEGTSGFYNEQFF; CDR3nt: TGTGCCAGTAGTATGGAGGGGACTAGCGGGTTCTACAATGAGCAGTTCTTC
j_gene: TRBJ1-6; abundance: NA; v_gene: TRBV6-1; d_gene: NA; CDR3aa: CASSDRGAWDHNSPLHF; CDR3nt: TGTGCCAGCAGTGATAGGGGCGCGTGGGACCATAATTCACCCCTCCACTTT
j_gene: TRBJ1-2; abundance: NA; v_gene: TRBV5-1; d_gene: NA; CDR3aa: CASSPAGTDYGYTF; CDR3nt: TGCGCCAGCAGCCCTGCCGGGACGGACTATGGCTACACCTTC
j_gene: TRBJ1-1; abundance: NA; v_gene: TRBV7-9; d_gene: NA; CDR3aa: CASSLKFEGNTEAFF; CDR3nt: TGTGCCAGCAGCTTAAAGTTCGAAGGGAACACTGAAGCTTTCTTT
j_gene: TRBJ2-3; abundance: NA; v_gene: TRBV5-4; d_gene: NA; CDR3aa: CASSWGDPPDTQYF; CDR3nt: TGTGCCAGCAGCTGGGGAGACCCGCCAGATACGCAGTATTTT
j_gene: TRBJ2-3; abundance: once; v_gene: TRBV5-1; d_gene: TRBD2; CDR3aa: CASSQGEGTDTQYF; CDR3nt: TGCGCCAGTTCCCAAGGGGAGGGGACAGATACGCAGTATTTT
j_gene: TRBJ2-5; abundance: NA; v_gene: TRBV5-1; d_gene: NA; CDR3aa: CASSFTGFQETQYF; CDR3nt: TGCGCCAGCAGCTTTACAGGGTTTCAAGAGACCCAGTACTTC
j_gene: TRBJ1-4; abundance: NA; v_gene: TRBV7-8; d_gene: NA; CDR3aa: CASSLGGVNEKLFF; CDR3nt: TGTGCCAGCAGCCTCGGTGGGGTTAATGAAAAACTGTTTTTT
j_gene: TRBJ2-1; abundance: NA; v_gene: TRBV2; d_gene: NA; CDR3aa: CASSELAVSREQFF; CDR3nt: TGTGCCAGCAGTGAATTGGCCGTTAGTCGGGAGCAGTTCTTC
j_gene: TRBJ2-7; abundance: NA; v_gene: TRBV5-1; d_gene: NA; CDR3aa: CASSGTTYEQYF; CDR3nt: TGCGCCAGCAGCGGTACCACCTACGAGCAGTACTTC
j_gene: TRBJ2-5; abundance: NA; v_gene: TRBV5-1; d_gene: TRBD2; CDR3aa: CASSFAGTSGSAETQYF; CDR3nt: TGCGCCAGCAGCTTTGCGGGGACTAGCGGGAGTGCTGAGACCCAGTACTTC
j_gene: TRBJ1-1; abundance: NA; v_gene: TRBV7-9; d_gene: NA; CDR3aa: CASSLVRLSGREREVAFF; CDR3nt: TGTGCCAGCAGCTTAGTCCGGTTGAGTGGCAGGGAGAGGGAAGTAGCTTTCTTT
j_gene: TRBJ1-1; abundance: NA; v_gene: TRBV28; d_gene: NA; CDR3aa: CASSLPLGDTEAFF; CDR3nt: TGTGCCAGCAGTTTACCCCTGGGGGACACTGAAGCTTTCTTT
j_gene: TRBJ1-1; abundance: NA; v_gene: TRBV6-5; d_gene: NA; CDR3aa: CASSYSPPGAEAFF; CDR3nt: TGTGCCAGCAGTTACTCTCCGCCCGGGGCTGAAGCTTTCTTT
j_gene: TRBJ2-7; abundance: NA; v_gene: TRBV6-5; d_gene: TRBD1; CDR3aa: CASSQRTGLTYEQYF; CDR3nt: TGTGCCAGCAGTCAGCGGACAGGTTTGACCTACGAGCAGTACTTC
j_gene: TRBJ1-3; abundance: NA; v_gene: TRBV11-2; d_gene: NA; CDR3aa: CASSLPGNTIYF; CDR3nt: TGTGCCAGCAGCTTACCTGGAAACACCATATATTTT
j_gene: TRBJ1-5; abundance: NA; v_gene: TRBV2; d_gene: TRBD1; CDR3aa: CASSPDRGSNQPQHF; CDR3nt: TGTGCCAGCAGTCCGGACAGGGGTAGCAATCAGCCCCAGCATTTT
j_gene: TRBJ1-6; abundance: NA; v_gene: TRBV30; d_gene: NA; CDR3aa: CAWSVQENSPLHF; CDR3nt: TGTGCCTGGAGTGTACAGGAGAATTCACCCCTCCACTTT
j_gene: TRBJ2-6; abundance: NA; v_gene: TRBV25-1; d_gene: NA; CDR3aa: CASTPSGANVLTF; CDR3nt: TGTGCCAGCACCCCATCTGGGGCCAACGTCCTGACTTTC
j_gene: TRBJ1-3; abundance: NA; v_gene: TRBV30; d_gene: TRBD1; CDR3aa: CAWSVRRTGTGGNTIYF; CDR3nt: TGTGCCTGGAGCGTCCGACGAACCGGGACAGGGGGAAACACCATATATTTT
j_gene: TRBJ2-5; abundance: NA; v_gene: TRBV18; d_gene: NA; CDR3aa: CASSPGRGETQYF; CDR3nt: TGTGCCAGCTCACCCGGACGCGGAGAGACCCAGTACTTC
j_gene: TRBJ2-5; abundance: NA; v_gene: TRBV5-1; d_gene: NA; CDR3aa: CASSVVYRNQETQYF; CDR3nt: TGCGCCAGCAGCGTGGTATACAGAAATCAAGAGACCCAGTACTTC
j_gene: TRBJ2-1; abundance: NA; v_gene: TRBV30; d_gene: NA; CDR3aa: CAWSVPWGNEQFF; CDR3nt: TGTGCCTGGAGTGTACCATGGGGAAACGAGCAGTTCTTC
j_gene: TRBJ2-1; abundance: NA; v_gene: TRBV5-1; d_gene: NA; CDR3aa: CASSSLGFEQFF; CDR3nt: TGCGCCAGCAGCTCACTAGGGTTTGAGCAGTTCTTC
j_gene: TRBJ2-7; abundance: NA; v_gene: TRBV18; d_gene: TRBD1; CDR3aa: CASTGDRGAYEQYF; CDR3nt: TGTGCCAGCACCGGGGACAGGGGGGCCTACGAGCAGTACTTC
j_gene: TRBJ1-2; abundance: NA; v_gene: TRBV28; d_gene: NA; CDR3aa: CASSSTTAPSYGYTF; CDR3nt: TGTGCCAGCAGTTCCACGACGGCGCCCAGCTATGGCTACACCTTC
j_gene: TRBJ2-3; abundance: NA; v_gene: TRBV10-2; d_gene: NA; CDR3aa: CASFEGAGSLTDTQYF; CDR3nt: TGCGCCAGCTTCGAGGGGGCGGGGTCGTTAACAGATACGCAGTATTTT
j_gene: TRBJ2-7; abundance: NA; v_gene: TRBV6-5; d_gene: TRBD1; CDR3aa: CASSRGQGMEQYF; CDR3nt: TGTGCCAGCAGTCGGGGACAGGGCATGGAGCAGTACTTC
j_gene: TRBJ2-1; abundance: once; v_gene: TRBV27; d_gene: TRBD2; CDR3aa: CASRRSAGASYNEQFF; CDR3nt: TGTGCCAGCAGACGATCAGCGGGGGCCTCCTACAATGAGCAGTTCTTC
j_gene: TRBJ2-7; abundance: NA; v_gene: TRBV19; d_gene: NA; CDR3aa: CASRNPGLSSYEQYF; CDR3nt: TGTGCCAGTAGGAACCCCGGGCTTAGCTCCTACGAGCAGTACTTC
j_gene: TRBJ2-1; abundance: NA; v_gene: TRBV7-9; d_gene: TRBD2; CDR3aa: CASAPTSGSLISNEQFF; CDR3nt: TGTGCCAGCGCCCCGACTAGCGGGAGCCTCATCAGCAATGAGCAGTTCTTC
j_gene: TRBJ2-7; abundance: NA; v_gene: TRBV5-4; d_gene: TRBD1; CDR3aa: CASSLSSGQAYEQYF; CDR3nt: TGTGCCAGCAGCCTTTCTTCGGGACAGGCCTACGAGCAGTACTTC
j_gene: TRBJ2-7; abundance: once; v_gene: TRBV6-1; d_gene: NA; CDR3aa: CASSEILPTYEQYF; CDR3nt: TGTGCCAGCAGTGAAATCCTACCGACCTACGAGCAGTACTTC
j_gene: TRBJ1-2; abundance: NA; v_gene: TRBV19; d_gene: NA; CDR3aa: CASSIPWDGYTF; CDR3nt: TGTGCCAGTAGTATTCCCTGGGATGGCTACACCTTC
j_gene: TRBJ2-3; abundance: NA; v_gene: TRBV7-3; d_gene: TRBD1; CDR3aa: CASSLADRGTDTQYF; CDR3nt: TGTGCCAGCAGCTTAGCGGACAGGGGCACAGATACGCAGTATTTT
j_gene: TRBJ2-5; abundance: NA; v_gene: TRBV30; d_gene: NA; CDR3aa: CAWISSRETQYF; CDR3nt: TGTGCCTGGATTTCCTCCCGGGAGACCCAGTACTTC
j_gene: TRBJ1-2; abundance: NA; v_gene: TRBV12-5; d_gene: NA; CDR3aa: CASGSPPGAPGYTF; CDR3nt: TGTGCTAGTGGTAGCCCCCCAGGGGCTCCCGGCTACACCTTC
j_gene: TRBJ1-2; abundance: NA; v_gene: TRBV29-1; d_gene: NA; CDR3aa: CSVEPGTNYGYTF; CDR3nt: TGCAGCGTTGAACCAGGGACTAACTATGGCTACACCTTC
j_gene: TRBJ2-5; abundance: NA; v_gene: TRBV2; d_gene: TRBD2; CDR3aa: CASSVGLAGGGETQYF; CDR3nt: TGTGCCAGCAGTGTCGGACTAGCGGGAGGTGGAGAGACCCAGTACTTC
j_gene: TRBJ2-7; abundance: NA; v_gene: TRBV6-1; d_gene: NA; CDR3aa: CATTPRPESYEQYF; CDR3nt: TGTGCCACCACCCCAAGGCCGGAGTCCTACGAGCAGTACTTC
j_gene: TRBJ1-2; abundance: few; v_gene: TRBV10-3; d_gene: NA; CDR3aa: CAISYGTSGLYTF; CDR3nt: TGTGCCATCAGTTACGGGACATCTGGACTCTACACCTTC
j_gene: TRBJ1-1; abundance: NA; v_gene: TRBV2; d_gene: NA; CDR3aa: CASSAWTDPTEAFF; CDR3nt: TGTGCCAGCAGCGCGTGGACAGATCCGACTGAAGCTTTCTTT
j_gene: TRBJ1-5; abundance: NA; v_gene: TRBV5-8; d_gene: TRBD1; CDR3aa: CASSRGQGASQPQHF; CDR3nt: TGTGCCAGCAGCCGGGGACAGGGGGCATCTCAGCCCCAGCATTTT
j_gene: TRBJ1-1; abundance: NA; v_gene: TRBV14; d_gene: NA; CDR3aa: CASSQGAPTEAFF; CDR3nt: TGTGCCAGCAGCCAGGGGGCTCCTACTGAAGCTTTCTTT
j_gene: TRBJ1-1; abundance: NA; v_gene: TRBV28; d_gene: TRBD1; CDR3aa: CASSPFSPRGGSNTEAFF; CDR3nt: TGTGCCAGCAGCCCTTTCTCCCCCAGGGGGGGGTCCAACACTGAAGCTTTCTTT
j_gene: TRBJ2-7; abundance: NA; v_gene: TRBV6-1; d_gene: TRBD1; CDR3aa: CAILGKGAFSYEQYF; CDR3nt: TGTGCCATCTTGGGAAAGGGGGCCTTCTCCTACGAGCAGTACTTC
j_gene: TRBJ2-2; abundance: once; v_gene: TRBV6-4; d_gene: NA; CDR3aa: CASSPVGGGGELFF; CDR3nt: TGTGCCAGCAGTCCGGTTGGAGGCGGTGGGGAGCTGTTTTTT
j_gene: TRBJ2-5; abundance: NA; v_gene: TRBV4-1; d_gene: TRBD2; CDR3aa: CASSQDKASGGGETQYF; CDR3nt: TGCGCCAGCAGCCAAGATAAAGCTAGCGGGGGAGGAGAGACCCAGTACTTC
j_gene: TRBJ2-3; abundance: NA; v_gene: TRBV29-1; d_gene: NA; CDR3aa: CSVEGGGLFSTDTQYF; CDR3nt: TGCAGCGTTGAAGGGGGAGGACTTTTTAGCACAGATACGCAGTATTTT
j_gene: TRBJ2-7; abundance: NA; v_gene: TRBV7-2; d_gene: TRBD2; CDR3aa: CASSPGTRGSYEQYF; CDR3nt: TGTGCCAGCAGCCCCGGGACTAGAGGATCTTACGAGCAGTACTTC